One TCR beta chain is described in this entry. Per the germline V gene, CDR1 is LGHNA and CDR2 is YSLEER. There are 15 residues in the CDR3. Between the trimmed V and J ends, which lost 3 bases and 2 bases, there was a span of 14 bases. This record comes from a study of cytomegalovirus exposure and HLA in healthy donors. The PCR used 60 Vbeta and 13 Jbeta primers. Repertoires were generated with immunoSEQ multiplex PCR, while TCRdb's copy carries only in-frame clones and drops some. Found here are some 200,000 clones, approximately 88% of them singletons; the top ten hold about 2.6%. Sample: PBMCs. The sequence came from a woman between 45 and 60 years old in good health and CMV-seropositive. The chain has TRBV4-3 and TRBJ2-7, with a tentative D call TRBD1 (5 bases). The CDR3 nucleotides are TGCGCCAGCAGCCAGGACCGACAGACCCCCTACGAGCAGTACTTC. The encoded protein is CASSQDRQTPYEQYF.